This entry is about one T cell receptor beta chain. This clonotype was observed many times. The antigen it binds to is not known. No quality values exist for individual bases; no much larger clone is one base distant. Naive CD8 T cells, defined as CD8+CD4-CCR7+CD45RA+, were FACS-sorted into RLT Plus buffer on a BD FACSAria II. Some naive CD8 T cell RNA was split equally between MIDCIRS and a Smart-seq2-style 5'RACE protocol for a sensitivity comparison. CD8 T cells were enriched using RosetteSep CD8+ T Cell Enrichment Cocktail and Ficoll-Paque, and the enriched cells then underwent ACK red cell lysis. This record belongs to a study of molecular identifiers for immune sequencing clone quantification (dated by TCRdb to about 2018). With respect to the entire study: In a replicate experiment, RNA from roughly 18,000 or 92,000 naive CD8 T cells was split into five aliquots, four of which were sequenced. This methods study benchmarked molecular-identifier clustering-based TCR repertoire sequencing (MIDCIRS) and TCR RNA copy counting, using CD8 T cells to do so. The study at large found these results: Roughly 2.8 recovered TCR RNA copies per cell were obtained by modeling, versus around 10 by digital PCR, implying a capture efficiency of around 28%. Highly expanded clone sizes could be underestimated if identical TCR molecules share a barcode. Clones above 20 RNA copies held over 99% of molecules in CMV-specific effector cells but under 1% in naive cells. Spiked-in Jurkat TCR RNA equal to a single cell's worth was reported to be detectable even within one million naive CD8 T cells. Without barcode sub-clustering, chimeric consensus sequences inflated TCR diversity; chimeras reached as high as 47%.

The CDR3 has 15 amino acids, counting the end cysteine and phenylalanine. CDR3 DNA only is kept here, 45 bases in frame from base 1. According to the germline V gene (reference sequence), CDR1 reads DFQATT and CDR2 reads SNEGSKA. At the junction V is shortened by 6 bases and J by 1 base; bases outside the gene matches: 7. The receptor library was made with PCR. Sequencing took place on an Illumina MiSeq. Total RNA was purified with the Qiagen AllPrep DNA/RNA kit. Before any analysis, reads coming from multiple sequencing runs of the same library were combined into one pool. The original methods were these. Reads were retained only if an exact TCR constant sequence was present, and the retained reads were trimmed to 150 nt and grouped according to their 12-nt molecular barcodes. Reads inside each barcode group were sub-clustered using a 15% Levenshtein threshold, and a quality-weighted consensus sequence was constructed for each RNA molecule. Non-functional sequences were discarded, and so were lower-count sequences lying one edit away from another sequence. On the basis of fitting two negative binomial distributions, barcode sub-clusters with fewer than 20% of the maximum read count were discarded. Using fastp trimming at Q25 and MiXCR clonotype assembly, TCRdb reanalyzed the public sequencing data and kept in-frame beta chains. Rows with one shared CDR3 protein collapse into an entry with the most common genes and DNA. Here the V and J calls rest on TCRdb's processing, not on the authors' analysis. For this sample there are roughly 40,000 distinct CDR3 sequences; under 20% appear just once. The ten largest clones take up roughly 7.1% of the sample.

This clonotype was sampled from a human donor in good health. Some libraries in this study had Jurkat cell RNA spiked in. The chain is made from TRBV20-1 and TRBJ2-3; TRBD2 matches 10 bases in the middle. The specimen was naive CD8+ T cells from blood, with Jurkat cell RNA spiked in. The cell subset or site label on this specimen signifies: FACS-sorted CD8+CD4-CCR7+CD45RA+ naive T cells. The CDR3 region has the sequence CSATLAGVGTDTQYF. The bases read TGCAGTGCCACCCTAGCGGGAGTTGGCACAGATACGCAGTATTTT.